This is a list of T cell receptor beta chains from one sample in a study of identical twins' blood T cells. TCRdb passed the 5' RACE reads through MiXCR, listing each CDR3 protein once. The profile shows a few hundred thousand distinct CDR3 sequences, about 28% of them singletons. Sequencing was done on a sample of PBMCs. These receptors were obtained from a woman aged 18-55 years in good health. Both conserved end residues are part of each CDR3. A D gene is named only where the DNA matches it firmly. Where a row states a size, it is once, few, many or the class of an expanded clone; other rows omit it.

CSVRVRVDTEAFF	TGCAGCGTTCGGGTCAGGGTGGACACTGAAGCTTTCTTT	many	TRBV29-1	.	13	TRBJ1-1
CAGQTLTGDTEAFF	TGTGCCGGTCAAACTTTGACAGGTGACACTGAAGCTTTCTTT	few	TRBV2	.	14	TRBJ1-1
CASSGRFRQASSYNSPLHF	TGTGCCAGCAGTGGTCGGTTTCGACAGGCGAGCTCCTATAATTCACCCCTCCACTTT	many	TRBV2	.	19	TRBJ1-6
CSARPSSRNTGELFF	TGCAGTGCTAGACCGTCTAGCCGCAACACCGGGGAGCTGTTTTTT	few	TRBV20-1	.	15	TRBJ2-2
CSVEMGIGFYNEQFF	TGCAGCGTTGAAATGGGAATAGGTTTCTACAATGAGCAGTTCTTC	.	TRBV29-1	.	15	TRBJ2-1
CSARGSTDTQYF	TGCAGTGCCAGGGGCTCTACAGATACGCAGTATTTT	many	TRBV20-1	.	12	TRBJ2-3
CASSYSEQGLGNTIYF	TGTGCCAGCAGTTACTCGGAGCAGGGGCTGGGAAACACCATATATTTT	.	TRBV6-5	.	16	TRBJ1-3
CASSLTGERGEKLFF	TGTGCCAGCAGCTTAACGGGCGAAAGGGGGGAAAAACTGTTTTTT	.	TRBV7-9	.	15	TRBJ1-4
CASSIVHGGTGELFF	TGTGCCAGTAGTATAGTCCACGGTGGCACCGGGGAGCTGTTTTTT	.	TRBV19	.	15	TRBJ2-2
CASSLLAGNTDTQYF	TGTGCCAGCAGCCTCCTAGCGGGGAACACAGATACGCAGTATTTT	few	TRBV2	TRBD2	15	TRBJ2-3
CASSVAGNQPQHF	TGTGCCAGCAGTGTCGCAGGAAATCAGCCCCAGCATTTT	many	TRBV6-5	.	13	TRBJ1-5
CAVEGDLSQPQHF	TGTGCAGTTGAGGGGGATCTATCTCAGCCCCAGCATTTT	few	TRBV6-1	.	13	TRBJ1-5
CSARALGAQETQYF	TGCAGTGCTAGAGCTCTCGGGGCTCAAGAGACCCAGTACTTC	many	TRBV20-1	.	14	TRBJ2-5
CASSQVGQLNTEAFF	TGCGCCAGCAGCCAAGTAGGCCAGCTGAACACTGAAGCTTTCTTT	.	TRBV4-3	.	15	TRBJ1-1
CSVYIQGGVTEAFF	TGCAGCGTCTATATACAGGGCGGGGTGACTGAAGCTTTCTTT	.	TRBV29-1	.	14	TRBJ1-1
CASSRTQVNSEKTQYF	TGTGCCAGCAGCCGTACACAAGTTAACTCCGAAAAGACCCAGTACTTC	few	TRBV7-9	.	16	TRBJ2-5
CAISDFRVGYTF	TGTGCCATCAGTGACTTCAGGGTGGGCTACACCTTC	.	TRBV10-3	.	12	TRBJ1-2
CASSTSGVLPGELFF	TGTGCTAGTTCGACTAGCGGGGTTCTTCCCGGGGAGCTGTTTTTT	once	TRBV12-5	TRBD2	15	TRBJ2-2
CASGLGLTGGQPQHF	TGTGCTAGTGGTTTGGGCCTGACAGGGGGTCAGCCCCAGCATTTT	.	TRBV12-5	TRBD1	15	TRBJ1-5
CASSSPSGGTDTQYF	TGTGCCAGCAGTTCCCCTAGCGGGGGAACAGATACGCAGTATTTT	.	TRBV28	TRBD2	15	TRBJ2-3
CAWSWGYYGYTF	TGTGCCTGGAGTTGGGGGTACTATGGCTACACCTTC	few	TRBV30	.	12	TRBJ1-2
CASSLRLAGPLRGTGELLF	TGCGCCAGCAGCTTGAGGCTAGCGGGACCCTTACGGGGCACCGGGGAGCTGCTTTTT	.	TRBV5-1	TRBD2	19	TRBJ2-2
CASSQGPNRESADTQYF	TGCGCCAGCAGCCAAGGACCGAACAGGGAGAGTGCAGATACGCAGTATTTT	few	TRBV4-3	.	17	TRBJ2-3
CASRFRDRWTGELFF	TGTGCCAGCAGGTTCCGGGACAGGTGGACCGGGGAGCTGTTTTTT	few	TRBV7-8	TRBD1	15	TRBJ2-2
CSAREPDSSMNTEAFF	TGCAGTGCTAGAGAGCCGGACAGTTCAATGAACACTGAAGCTTTCTTT	few	TRBV20-1	.	16	TRBJ1-1
CASSQPGLAGESDTQYF	TGCGCCAGCAGCCAACCCGGACTAGCGGGAGAGTCAGATACGCAGTATTTT	.	TRBV4-3	TRBD2	17	TRBJ2-3
CASSLGTYASGNTIYF	TGTGCCAGCAGCCTGGGGACGTACGCCTCTGGAAACACCATATATTTT	few	TRBV9	.	16	TRBJ1-3
CACKGDPTYEQYF	TGTGCCTGCAAGGGGGACCCTACCTACGAGCAGTACTTC	.	TRBV30	.	13	TRBJ2-7
CSASDRSSYNEQFF	TGCAGTGCTAGCGATCGGAGCTCCTACAATGAGCAGTTCTTC	few	TRBV20-1	.	14	TRBJ2-1
CASGLEGWTEAFF	TGTGCTAGTGGTTTGGAGGGATGGACTGAAGCTTTCTTT	few	TRBV12-5	.	13	TRBJ1-1
CASSYQGLGSEQFF	TGTGCCAGCAGTTACCAAGGACTAGGTAGTGAGCAGTTCTTC	few	TRBV6-2/TRBV6-3	TRBD2	14	TRBJ2-1
CASSFPSGAFQETQYF	TGTGCCAGCAGCTTCCCTAGCGGGGCCTTCCAAGAGACCCAGTACTTC	.	TRBV7-8	TRBD2	16	TRBJ2-5
CASSRGSGNTIYF	TGTGCCAGCAGTAGAGGCTCTGGAAACACCATATATTTT	many	TRBV6-1	.	13	TRBJ1-3
CASSWGGHRGDPEAFF	TGTGCCAGCAGCTGGGGGGGACATAGGGGAGACCCTGAAGCTTTCTTT	.	TRBV5-8	.	16	TRBJ1-1
CASSRTSAYEQYF	TGTGCCAGCAGTCGGACTAGCGCTTACGAGCAGTACTTC	few	TRBV6-2/TRBV6-3	TRBD2	13	TRBJ2-7
CASSERPTNEKLFF	TGTGCCAGCAGTGAAAGGCCAACTAATGAAAAACTGTTTTTT	.	TRBV6-1	.	14	TRBJ1-4
CASSQVSHSTGTGGYTF	TGTGCCAGCAGCCAAGTTTCTCACTCGACCGGGACGGGCGGCTACACCTTC	.	TRBV3-1	.	17	TRBJ1-2
CSAHFEQGLIGEAFF	TGCAGTGCCCACTTCGAACAGGGGTTGATTGGTGAAGCTTTCTTT	.	TRBV20-1	TRBD1	15	TRBJ1-1
CASSFEVLYMNTEAFF	TGTGCCAGCAGTTTCGAGGTACTTTACATGAACACTGAAGCTTTCTTT	.	TRBV28	.	16	TRBJ1-1
CASSERFF	TGTGCCAGCAGTGAACGGTTCTTC	few	TRBV2	.	8	TRBJ2-1
CSVGGADIQYF	TGCAGCGTTGGGGGGGCCGACATTCAGTACTTC	.	TRBV29-1	.	11	TRBJ2-4
CASRNIAIYGYTF	TGTGCCAGCAGAAATATAGCGATTTATGGCTACACCTTC	.	TRBV12-3/TRBV12-4	.	13	TRBJ1-2
CASSLSDAVRGTEAFF	TGTGCCAGCAGTTTATCCGATGCGGTAAGAGGGACTGAAGCTTTCTTT	few	TRBV27	.	16	TRBJ1-1
CASSIEVSNAEAFF	TGTGCCAGTAGTATTGAAGTTTCAAACGCTGAAGCTTTCTTT	.	TRBV19	.	14	TRBJ1-1
CASSYTESGELFF	TGTGCCAGCAGTTACACTGAATCCGGGGAGCTGTTTTTT	few	TRBV6-5	.	13	TRBJ2-2
CASSVSSGTDTQYF	TGTGCCAGCAGCGTTTCATCCGGCACAGATACGCAGTATTTT	once	TRBV9	.	14	TRBJ2-3
CASRSLGAYEQYF	TGTGCCAGCAGAAGCTTGGGCGCCTACGAGCAGTACTTC	.	TRBV5-6	.	13	TRBJ2-7
CSAREDGYYGYTF	TGCAGTGCTAGGGAAGACGGTTACTATGGCTACACCTTC	.	TRBV20-1	.	13	TRBJ1-2
CASPRLRPGYTF	TGTGCCAGCCCCAGACTCCGACCTGGCTACACCTTC	few	TRBV21-1	.	12	TRBJ1-2